Shown below are 22 T cell receptor beta chains from a single sample sequenced in a study of blood T cells in healthy people across ages. The authors ran a second PCR of about 6 to 11 cycles using a sample-barcoded 5' primer and a J-beta primer mix. TCRdb re-derived calls from the 5' RACE reads in MiXCR, one entry per CDR3 protein. Of some 1,800,000 distinct CDR3 sequences in the sample, approximately 39% are singletons; the top ten hold roughly 23%. Sequenced input: blood. The source of these receptors is a human donor in good health.

The V and J genes are TRBV4-2 and TRBJ2-7; D not certain. The CDR3 has 16 residues. Germline V lookup: CDR1 LGHNA, CDR2 YNFKEQ. V was cut by 1 base and J by 2 bases, with 15 bases left in between. The DNA of the CDR3 is TGTGCCAGCAGCCAAGTCGGTCACGGTGGAACCTACGAGCAGTACTTC. Translated: CASSQVGHGGTYEQYF.

This clonotype was observed a handful of times. The chain uses TRBV5-1 and TRBJ2-4, with 7 bases fitting TRBD1. The DNA matches TRBJ2-7 better at its end, which makes the J call doubtful. The CDR3 runs to 15 residues. CDR1 is SGHRS and CDR2 is YFSETQ in the germline V gene. The CDR3 coding sequence is TGCGCCAGCAGCCAACAGGGGTTTCTCGAGTCCGAGCAGTACTTC. Its protein product is CASSQQGFLESEQYF.

This clonotype was picked up a small number of times. The V and J genes are TRBV29-1 and TRBJ2-1; unclear D gene. Germline V gene data show CDR1 as SQVTM and CDR2 as ANQGSEA. The CDR3 length is 10 residues. V lost 5 bases to trimming and J lost 7 bases, with 6 bases between them. The CDR3 is CSVRPNEQFF. DNA of the CDR3: TGCAGCGTTCGCCCTAATGAGCAGTTCTTC.

The chain employs TRBV5-1 and TRBJ2-7; TRBD1 might be the D (6 bases). The tail of the sequence fits TRBJ2-5 better, so the J call may be wrong. This CDR3 has 13 amino acids. CDR1 SGHRS and CDR2 YFSETQ come from the germline V gene. CDR3 in DNA: TGCGCCAGCAGGGGCAACAGGGTTGAGACCCAGTACTTC. This translates into CASRGNRVETQYF.

The rearrangement uses TRBV7-9 and TRBJ2-5; TRBD2 aligns across 7 bases. This CDR3 is built from 14 residues. J lost 4 bases, V lost 2 bases, and 4 bases had no gene match. Germline assignment: CDR1 SEHNR and CDR2 FQNEAQ (reference sequence). The CDR3 coding sequence is TGTGCCAGCAGCTTACACAGCGGGGTAGAGACCCAGTACTTC. It translates to CASSLHSGVETQYF.

In this sample, this clonotype turned up a few times. The chain uses TRBV20-1 and TRBJ1-2; a weak D match, TRBD1 (5 bases). Germline-derived CDR1 and CDR2 are DFQATT and SNEGSKA (reference sequence). The CDR3 has 12 amino acids. V gave up 3 bases and J gave up 4 bases, with 9 bases separating them. The CDR3: CSARGQTYGYTF. The CDR3 coding sequence is TGCAGTGCTAGGGGGCAGACCTATGGCTACACCTTC.

The chain employs TRBV20-1 and TRBJ1-2, with a tentative D call TRBD1 (6 bases). V lost 7 bases and J 0 bases, leaving 9 bases between the germline ends. Germline CDR1 DFQATT, CDR2 SNEGSKA (reference sequence). The CDR3 covers 12 residues. CDR3 in amino acids: CSGGGANYGYTF. The CDR3 region has the DNA TGCAGTGGGGGGGGCGCTAACTATGGCTACACCTTC.

The chain uses TRBV5-1 and TRBJ2-1, with 8 bases aligning to TRBD1. The DNA matches TRBJ2-7 better at its end, which makes the J call doubtful. Per germline, CDR1 SGHRS and CDR2 YFSETQ. The length of the CDR3 is 16 residues. The CDR3 nucleotides are TGCGCCAGTAGCCCCTATCCAGGGGGCCCCCCCTACGAGCAGTACTTC. The encoded protein is CASSPYPGGPPYEQYF.

This chain connects TRBV5-1 to TRBJ2-3, with 7 positions matching TRBD1. Germline V gives CDR1 SGHRS, CDR2 YFSETQ. After removal of 0 bases from V and 2 bases from J, the junction contained 6 bases not matched to a gene. The CDR3 has 16 amino acids. The CDR3 DNA follows: TGCGCCAGCAGCTTGGACAGGGGTCCTCCCACAGATACGCAGTATTTT. Translating gives CASSLDRGPPTDTQYF.

The chain uses TRBV27 and TRBJ2-1; the match to TRBD2 covers 10 bases. The J segment lost 3 bases and the V segment lost 1 base, leaving 12 bases of the junction unmatched. Germline CDR1 MNHEY, CDR2 SMNVEV (reference sequence). The CDR3 covers 19 residues. The CDR3 nucleotides read TGTGCCAGCAGTTTATACGTCCCGGGACTAGCGTCCTACTACAATGAGCAGTTCTTC. It translates to CASSLYVPGLASYYNEQFF.

This clonotype has only one observation. The junction departs from the called germline gene at one end, perhaps through a read error. This chain connects TRBV7-2 to TRBJ2-5; 8 bases are shared with TRBD2. The CDR3 spans 14 residues. Germline CDR1 SGHTA, CDR2 FQGNSA. CDR3 residues: CASSIAGSNYEQDF. Here the CDR3 DNA reads TGTGCCAGCAGCATAGCGGGGTCTAACTACGAGCAGGACTTC.

The chain is built from TRBV11-3 and TRBJ2-3; 9 nucleotides match TRBD1. Germline CDR1 reads SGHNT; CDR2 reads YENEEA. The CDR3 covers 16 residues. V trimming: 1 base; J trimming: 2 bases; junction bases outside the gene matches: 4. The DNA for the CDR3 is TGTGCCAGCAGCTTAGGGACAGGGGCTTTCACAGATACGCAGTATTTT. Its protein is CASSLGTGAFTDTQYF. The variable domain in full, with the rest retrieved from reference TRBV11-3 and TRBJ2-3, is EAGVVQSPRYKIIEKKQPVAFWCNPISGHNTLYWYLQNLGQGPELLIRYENEEAVDDSQLPKDRFSAERLKGVDSTLKIQPAELGDSAVYLCASSLGTGAFTDTQYFGPGTRLTVL.

This clonotype was picked up a small number of times. This may arise from a read error, as a much more abundant clone is one base away. The chain has TRBV28 and TRBJ1-5, with TRBD1 as a possible D gene (6 bases). V was clipped by 3 bases and J by 3 bases, with 9 bases between them. The CDR3 is 14 residues long. Germline V gene sequence: CDR1 MDHEN, CDR2 SYDVKM. The CDR3: CASSFRDINQPQHF. DNA of the CDR3: TGTGCCAGCAGTTTCCGGGACATCAATCAGCCCCAGCATTTT.

This chain uses TRBV6-2 or TRBV6-3 with TRBJ2-7, with TRBD1 matching 7 bases. Germline lookup yields CDR1 MNHEY and CDR2 SVGEGT. V lost 6 bases and J lost 0; bases outside the gene matches: 8. The CDR3 length is 15 residues. The CDR3: CASSLLGQVSYEQYF. In DNA form, the CDR3 reads TGTGCCAGCAGCTTACTTGGACAGGTCTCCTACGAGCAGTACTTC.

The chain joins TRBV2 to TRBJ1-6, with 7 bases lining up with TRBD1. The germline V gene encodes CDR1 SNHLY and CDR2 FYNNEI. V dropped 1 base and J dropped 4; count of bases not matched to a gene: 4. This CDR3 has 16 amino acids. CDR3 DNA: TGTGCCAGCAGTGAAGAGGGGGCAGCTTATAATTCACCCCTCCACTTT. It encodes CASSEEGAAYNSPLHF. The full variable domain, in which reference TRBV2 and TRBJ1-6 provide the parts outside the CDR3, is EPEVTQTPSHQVTQMGQEVILRCVPISNHLYFYWYRQILGQKVEFLVSFYNNEISEKSEIFDDQFSVERPDGSNFTLKIRSTKLEDSAMYFCASSEEGAAYNSPLHFGNGTRLTVT.

This clonotype occurred many times. The chain joins TRBV7-9 to TRBJ2-7, with D perhaps matching TRBD1 (6 bases). The CDR3 is 14 amino acids. Per the germline V gene, CDR1 is SEHNR and CDR2 is FQNEAQ (reference sequence). With 5 bases removed from V and 1 base from J, the gap between germline ends came to 12 bases. For the CDR3, the DNA is TGTGCCAGCAGCATCGGACAGAGTTCCTACGAGCAGTACTTC. Translation gives CASSIGQSSYEQYF.

Comment on this clonotype: A much larger clone sits a single nucleotide away, making a read error possible. The rearrangement joins TRBV28 to TRBJ2-7, with a tentative D call TRBD1 (7 bases). With the DNA end fitting TRBJ2-5 better, the J assignment may be wrong. CDR3 size: 15 residues. Germline V gene data show CDR1 as MDHEN and CDR2 as SYDVKM. CDR3 loop: CASSPRAGGMETQYF. DNA for the CDR3: TGTGCCAGCAGTCCCCGGGCAGGGGGGATGGAGACCCAGTACTTC.

As DNA, the CDR3 is TGTGCCAGCAGTGATGAGGGCCGCTCCTACGAGCAGTACTTC. Its protein product is CASSDEGRSYEQYF. This chain links TRBV6-2 or TRBV6-3 with TRBJ2-7, with a tentative D call TRBD2 (5 bases). This CDR3 region has 14 residues. The germline gives CDR1 MNHEY, CDR2 SVGEGT. Trimming cost V 5 bases and J 0 bases, with 11 bases left between them.

V is TRBV6-1 and J is TRBJ2-1; D unresolved. This CDR3 comprises 11 residues. Trimming shortened V by 10 bases and J by 7 bases, and 11 bases separated the two germline ends. Germline CDR1 is MNHNS and CDR2 is SASEGT. The CDR3 DNA follows: TGTGCCACCCTGATAGGAAATGAGCAGTTCTTC. This translates into CATLIGNEQFF.

The genes are TRBV6-1 and TRBJ1-1, with D unresolved. V lost 9 bases, J lost 0 bases, and 11 bases lay in between. The CDR3 is 13 residues long. From germline, CDR1 is MNHNS and CDR2 SASEGT. CDR3 amino acids: CASDPSLNTEAFF. The CDR3, as DNA: TGTGCCAGTGACCCAAGCTTGAACACTGAAGCTTTCTTT.

This clonotype was recorded a few times. This chain links TRBV4-1 with TRBJ2-1; unclear D gene. This CDR3 region has 15 residues. V lost 1 base and J 0 bases, leaving 7 bases between the germline ends. CDR1 and CDR2 (germline): MGHRA, YSYEKL. The chain's CDR3 is CASSQGYDSYNEQFF. The CDR3 coding sequence is TGCGCCAGCAGCCAAGGTTATGACTCCTACAATGAGCAGTTCTTC.

Details on this clonotype: Since the CDR3 does not end with the conserved phenylalanine or tryptophan, this likely comes from a read error. The rearrangement links TRBV18 to TRBJ2-1; 7 bases are a match to TRBD2. V lost 2 bases to trimming and J lost 4 bases; unmatched junction nucleotides: 5. This CDR3 is 15 amino acids long. Per germline, CDR1 KGHSH and CDR2 LQKENI. The CDR3 nucleotides read TGTGCCAGCTCACCATTGGGGGGGAGATACAATGAGCAGTTCTGC. Its protein is CASSPLGGRYNEQFC.